This entry lists 27 T cell receptor beta chains sequenced from one sample in a study of T cell changes during pregnancy in multiple sclerosis. The protocol was immunoSEQ multiplex PCR, while the TCRdb copy is restricted to in-frame clones and leaves out a portion. In the table there are 85,000 to 90,000 clones, about 94% of which are singletons. The sample was peripheral blood, taken after pregnancy. The source of these receptors is a female donor in good health, enrolled as a control in a pregnancy study.

The rearrangement links TRBV6-4 to TRBJ1-4; 10 positions match TRBD1. CDR1 is MRHNA and CDR2 is SNTAGT in the germline V gene. V gave up 8 bases and J gave up 8 bases; unmatched junction bases: 8. The CDR3 contains 14 residues. This CDR3 reads CASPSGTGEEKLFF. CDR3 nucleotide sequence: TGTGCCAGCCCGTCCGGGACAGGGGAAGAAAAACTGTTTTTT.

J is TRBJ1-5 and V is TRBV28; D is perhaps TRBD1 (6 bases). Per the germline V gene, CDR1 is MDHEN and CDR2 is SYDVKM. This CDR3 has 15 amino acids. Trimming removed 5 bases at V and 5 bases at J, with 16 bases between. Written as DNA, the CDR3 is TGTGCCAGCAGTCGCCACCCTCCAGGGGATCAGCCCCAGCATTTT. Its protein is CASSRHPPGDQPQHF.

The V gene is TRBV28, the J gene TRBJ2-7; D gene uncertain. In germline, CDR1 is MDHEN, CDR2 SYDVKM. CDR3 length: 14 residues. The ends were cut back, 2 bases at V and 0 bases at J, with 8 bases in the middle. The chain's CDR3 is CASSLKASSYEQYF. CDR3 DNA: TGTGCCAGCAGTTTAAAAGCGTCCTCCTACGAGCAGTACTTC.

The chain has TRBV2 and TRBJ1-2; the match to TRBD1 covers 9 bases. V shed 5 bases, J shed 6 bases, and the junction held 10 bases outside the gene matches. Per the germline V gene, CDR1 is SNHLY and CDR2 is FYNNEI. This CDR3 has 15 residues. The CDR3 bases are TGTGCCAGCAGTAGAGGGGACAGGGAATTAGATGGCTACACCTTC. Translating gives CASSRGDRELDGYTF.

This chain connects TRBV7-9 to TRBJ2-3, with D tentatively TRBD1 (5 bases). Trimming took off 5 bases at V and 0 bases at J, with 12 bases between the two ends. CDR3 length: 15 amino acids. Germline CDR1 SEHNR, CDR2 FQNEAQ (reference sequence). For the CDR3, the DNA is TGTGCCAGCAGCCTCACAGGAGTGAGCACAGATACGCAGTATTTT. Translating gives CASSLTGVSTDTQYF. Drawing the rest from reference TRBV7-9 and TRBJ2-3, the complete variable domain is DTGVSQNPRHKITKRGQNVTFRCDPISEHNRLYWYRQTLGQGPEFLTYFQNEAQLEKSRLLSDRFSAERPKGSFSTLEIQRTEQGDSAMYLCASSLTGVSTDTQYFGPGTRLTVL.

The chain uses TRBV4-1 and TRBJ1-4; D is ambiguous. Per germline, CDR1 MGHRA and CDR2 YSYEKL. Trimming cost V 0 bases and J 5 bases, with 13 bases left between them. The CDR3 runs to 16 residues. The chain's CDR3 is CASSQDMTRGNEKLFF. The CDR3 DNA reads TGCGCCAGCAGCCAAGATATGACACGGGGAAATGAAAAACTGTTTTTT.

The rearrangement joins TRBV6-1 to TRBJ2-7; possible D gene TRBD1, 5 bases. This CDR3 contains 15 residues. Trimming left V 5 bases short and J 3 bases short, with 17 bases between. CDR1 is MNHNS and CDR2 is SASEGT in the germline V gene. The DNA for the CDR3 is TGTGCCAGCAGTCCTAGGGGTTTACCACGCTACGAGCAGTACTTC. Translation gives CASSPRGLPRYEQYF.

Here the CDR3 reads CASSAGQGVLSLGEQYF. The CDR3 DNA reads as TGTGCCAGCAGTGCGGGACAGGGGGTTTTGTCGCTTGGTGAGCAGTACTTC. The chain links TRBV2 to TRBJ2-7, with 11 bases identical to TRBD1. Trimming took 4 bases from V and 7 from J; bases not matched to a gene: 15. This CDR3 is built from 17 residues. Germline V gene lookup returns CDR1 SNHLY and CDR2 FYNNEI.

CDR3 DNA: TGTGCCAGCAGCCCTGGGCCCGTAAGCTCCTACGAGCAGTACTTC. Protein: CASSPGPVSSYEQYF. The J gene is TRBJ2-7, the V gene TRBV5-6; D ambiguous. Trimming took off 4 bases at V and 0 bases at J, with 14 bases between the two ends. The germline V gene encodes CDR1 SGHDT and CDR2 YYEEEE. The CDR3 is 15 residues long.

This chain joins TRBV20-1 and TRBJ2-7; D is ambiguous. CDR3 size: 11 residues. Trimming removed 3 bases at V and 2 bases at J, with 5 bases between. The germline CDR1 and CDR2 sequences are DFQATT and SNEGSKA (reference sequence). The CDR3 loop reads CSASVAYEQYF. CDR3 bases: TGCAGTGCTAGCGTCGCCTACGAGCAGTACTTC.

The chain employs TRBV4-1 and TRBJ1-3, with D uncertain. The CDR3 contains 16 residues. The V end was cut by 3 bases, the J end by 0 bases, with 12 bases between. The V gene's germline CDR1 is MGHRA and CDR2 YSYEKL. In DNA form, the CDR3 reads TGCGCCAGCAGCCAGCCAAAACGTAGCTCTGGAAACACCATATATTTT. The encoded protein is CASSQPKRSSGNTIYF.

The chain is built from TRBV10-3 and TRBJ2-7; the D is unclear. CDR1 ENHRY and CDR2 SYGVKD come from the germline V gene. The ends were cut back, 3 bases at V and 0 bases at J, with 18 bases in the middle. The CDR3 is 17 residues long. CDR3 loop: CAISDVVIVPGSYEQYF. In DNA, the CDR3 is TGTGCCATCAGTGATGTTGTAATCGTCCCAGGCTCCTACGAGCAGTACTTC.

The chain employs TRBV5-1 and TRBJ1-4, with D tentatively TRBD1 (5 bases). V shed 0 bases and J shed 7 bases, with 13 bases lying between them. Germline V CDR1 and CDR2: SGHRS, YFSETQ. This CDR3 region has 15 residues. DNA of the CDR3: TGCGCCAGCAGCTTGGGACAGAGCTATAGTGAAAAACTGTTTTTT. Amino acids: CASSLGQSYSEKLFF.

The rearrangement uses TRBV27 and TRBJ2-6; no clear D gene. Germline V lookup: CDR1 MNHEY, CDR2 SMNVEV (reference sequence). The CDR3 covers 16 residues. Trimming took 2 bases from V and 0 from J, leaving 8 bases between them. For the CDR3, the DNA is TGTGCCAGCAGTTTACTTGCGGCCTCTGGGGCCAACGTCCTGACTTTC. Amino acid sequence: CASSLLAASGANVLTF. Supplemented by reference TRBV27 and TRBJ2-6, the full variable domain reads EAQVTQNPRYLITVTGKKLTVTCSQNMNHEYMSWYRQDPGLGLRQIYYSMNVEVTDKGDVPEGYKVSRKEKRNFPLILESPSPNQTSLYFCASSLLAASGANVLTFGAGSRLTVL.

The V and J genes are TRBV4-1 and TRBJ1-5; 9 bases are a match to TRBD1. The CDR3 consists of 16 residues. CDR1 is MGHRA, CDR2 YSYEKL, per germline. Trimming cost V 0 bases and J 5 bases; bases outside gene matches: 5. Written as DNA, the CDR3 is TGCGCCAGCAGCCAAGAAGAGACAGGGGGTTATCAGCCCCAGCATTTT. Translated: CASSQEETGGYQPQHF.

This chain's CDR3 is CASRPGGNQETQYF. DNA for the CDR3: TGTGCCAGCAGGCCAGGGGGGAACCAAGAGACCCAGTACTTC. The V gene is TRBV6-1, the J gene TRBJ2-5; TRBD1 is a possible D gene (7 bases). The CDR3 runs to 14 residues. Germline V lookup: CDR1 MNHNS, CDR2 SASEGT. Trimming cost V 6 bases and J 0 bases, with 11 bases left between them.

The CDR3 protein is CASSGPSRHEQFF. In DNA, the CDR3 is TGTGCCAGCAGTGGGCCTAGCAGGCATGAGCAGTTCTTC. This sequence joins TRBV6-1 and TRBJ2-1, with D possibly TRBD2 on 5 matching bases. From germline, CDR1 is MNHNS and CDR2 SASEGT. Trimming shortened V by 4 bases and J by 8 bases, and 12 bases separated the two germline ends. The CDR3 runs to 13 residues.

The V gene is TRBV19, the J gene TRBJ1-5, with unresolved D. Germline V lookup: CDR1 LNHDA, CDR2 SQIVND (reference sequence). This CDR3 has 13 amino acids. V lost 11 bases to trimming and J lost 6 bases, with 17 bases between them. For the CDR3, the DNA is TGTGCCTCTAGGCGAGGCGACGGTCAGCCCCAGCATTTT. It specifies CASRRGDGQPQHF.

This clone has just one count. The chain is built from TRBV19 and TRBJ2-5; D possibly corresponds to TRBD1 (5 bases). V shed 7 bases and J shed 3 bases, with 9 bases lying between them. The CDR3 runs 12 residues. Germline V gene sequence: CDR1 LNHDA, CDR2 SQIVND (reference sequence). CDR3 sequence (DNA): TGTGCCAGTAAGTCCAGGGAAGAGACCCAGTACTTC. Its protein is CASKSREETQYF.

V and J are TRBV7-2 and TRBJ2-5; D might be TRBD1 (6 bases). Trimming removed 1 base at V and 6 bases at J, with 9 bases between. The germline V gene has CDR1 SGHTA and CDR2 FQGNSA. This CDR3 spans 13 amino acids. CDR3 protein: CASSLEQGKTQYF. In DNA form, the CDR3 reads TGTGCCAGCAGCTTAGAACAGGGCAAGACCCAGTACTTC.

J is TRBJ1-1 and V is TRBV28; D is perhaps TRBD1 (6 bases). Trimming stripped 4 bases from V and 11 bases from J, with 17 bases between. Germline loops: CDR1 MDHEN, CDR2 SYDVKM. The length of the CDR3 is 13 residues. CDR3 loop: CASSSLTTGRAFF. The CDR3 region has the DNA TGTGCCAGCAGTTCCCTGACGACAGGACGCGCTTTCTTT.

V gene TRBV19 combines with J gene TRBJ2-1; 10 bases are shared with TRBD1. Germline CDR1 LNHDA, CDR2 SQIVND (reference sequence). This CDR3 region has 13 residues. The J segment lost 12 bases and the V segment lost 5 bases, leaving 7 bases of the junction unmatched. The chain's CDR3 is CASSDSRDRGQFF. CDR3 DNA sequence: TGTGCCAGTAGTGATTCTCGGGACAGGGGGCAGTTCTTC.

V gene TRBV29-1 combines with J gene TRBJ1-2; 8 bases are shared with TRBD1. This CDR3 comprises 14 residues. V shed 7 bases and J 4 bases; nucleotides not matched to a gene: 11. Germline CDR1 is SQVTM and CDR2 is ANQGSEA. CDR3: CSAEGQVLPYGYTF. CDR3 coding DNA: TGCAGCGCCGAGGGACAGGTTTTACCCTATGGCTACACCTTC.

This clone was seen once. The chain uses TRBV2 and TRBJ2-2; 8 bases fit TRBD1. The CDR3 runs to 14 residues. V lost 3 bases, J lost 6 bases, and 3 bases stayed unmatched. Per germline, CDR1 SNHLY and CDR2 FYNNEI. In DNA, the CDR3 is TGTGCCAGCAGTGAGCAGGGGGCGGCCGGGGAGCTGTTTTTT. Its translation is CASSEQGAAGELFF. The whole variable domain, filled in from reference TRBV2 and TRBJ2-2, reads EPEVTQTPSHQVTQMGQEVILRCVPISNHLYFYWYRQILGQKVEFLVSFYNNEISEKSEIFDDQFSVERPDGSNFTLKIRSTKLEDSAMYFCASSEQGAAGELFFGEGSRLTVL.

The chain carries TRBV6-1 and TRBJ2-1; D possibly corresponds to TRBD1 (5 bases). The CDR3 extends over 15 amino acids. V was cut by 0 bases and J by 6 bases, with 12 bases left in between. CDR1 is MNHNS, CDR2 SASEGT, per germline. In nucleotides, the CDR3 is TGTGCCAGCAGTGAAGCGGCCCGAAGGGGCAATGAGCAGTTCTTC. This translates into CASSEAARRGNEQFF.

The rearrangement links TRBV19 to TRBJ2-1; D might be TRBD2 (6 bases). Germline-derived CDR1 and CDR2 are LNHDA and SQIVND (reference sequence). The CDR3 covers 13 residues. Trimming stripped 8 bases from V and 5 bases from J, with 13 bases between. This CDR3 is CASSGLGDNEQFF. For the CDR3, the DNA is TGTGCCAGTTCGGGACTGGGGGACAATGAGCAGTTCTTC. The whole variable domain, remainder taken from reference TRBV19 and TRBJ2-1, is DGGITQSPKYLFRKEGQNVTLSCEQNLNHDAMYWYRQDPGQGLRLIYYSQIVNDFQKGDIAEGYSVSREKKESFPLTVTSAQKNPTAFYLCASSGLGDNEQFFGPGTRLTVL.

The chain employs TRBV2 and TRBJ2-3; 9 positions agree with TRBD2. Germline V gives CDR1 SNHLY, CDR2 FYNNEI. The CDR3 length is 14 residues. V gave up 4 bases and J gave up 6 bases; unmatched junction bases: 5. The CDR3 DNA follows: TGTGCCAGCAGTGGTAGCGGGAGCTTGGATACGCAGTATTTT. Amino acids: CASSGSGSLDTQYF.